The clone carrying this T cell receptor beta chain turned up a few times. Its target is not known. TCRdb re-derived calls from the 5' RACE reads in MiXCR, one entry per CDR3 protein. This table holds some 13,000 distinct CDR3 sequences, approximately 12% found once. The source of the sample is a study of T-cell memory formation after mild COVID-19. Whole-study findings and limits: Several responding clones turned up in pre-infection memory, indicating that cross-reactive memory may have taken part.

V was clipped by 5 bases and J by 2 bases; unmatched bases: 11. The CDR3 contains 17 residues. Germline loops: CDR1 SGHTA, CDR2 FQGTGA. The chain employs TRBV7-3 and TRBJ2-1, with 8 nucleotides matching TRBD1. The source is an adult woman who had mild COVID-19 (a few samples of this study predate the infection). Cell type and time point are not known. The sequenced sample consisted of PBMCs or a T cell subset sorted from them (not recorded which). This CDR3 reads CASSDPGQGRPYNEQFF. CDR3 DNA: TGTGCCAGCAGCGACCCAGGACAGGGAAGGCCCTACAATGAGCAGTTCTTC.